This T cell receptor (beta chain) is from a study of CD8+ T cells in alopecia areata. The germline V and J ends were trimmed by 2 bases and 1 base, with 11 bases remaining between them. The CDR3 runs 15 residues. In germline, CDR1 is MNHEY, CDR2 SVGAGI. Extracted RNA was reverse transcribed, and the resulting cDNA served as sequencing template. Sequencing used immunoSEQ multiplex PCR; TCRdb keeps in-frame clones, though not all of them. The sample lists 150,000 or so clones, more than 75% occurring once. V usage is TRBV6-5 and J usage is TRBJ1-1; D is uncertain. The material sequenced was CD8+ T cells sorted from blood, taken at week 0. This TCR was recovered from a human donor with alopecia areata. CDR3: CASSYERETNTEAFF. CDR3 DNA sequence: TGTGCCAGCAGTTACGAGAGAGAAACGAACACTGAAGCTTTCTTT.